This TCR beta chain is from a study of cytomegalovirus exposure and HLA in healthy donors. PCR was performed using 60 Vbeta and 13 Jbeta primers. Profiled with immunoSEQ multiplex PCR; TCRdb holds only in-frame clones, not every one. The data show about 160,000 clones, 80% to 85% seen once. To note about this clone: The target antigen is unknown.

Overall study results and limits: Presence/absence analyses took donor sequencing depth as roughly uniform. The classifier reportedly diagnosed cytomegalovirus status with high specificity and sensitivity. A missense DCLRE1C variant was associated with V- and J-gene trimming of TCR beta chains in a later analysis, and an independent cohort replicated the association.

The V gene's germline CDR1 is MNHNS and CDR2 SASEGT. V was clipped by 8 bases and J by 1 base, with 9 bases between them. This CDR3 is built from 13 residues. This chain uses TRBV6-1 with TRBJ1-5; D not resolved. This sequence was found in a man aged 45-65 years in good health and CMV-seropositive. Sequencing was performed on PBMCs. DNA for the CDR3: TGTGCCAGCGATAGGAGGAGCAATCAGCCCCAGCATTTT. Translation: CASDRRSNQPQHF.